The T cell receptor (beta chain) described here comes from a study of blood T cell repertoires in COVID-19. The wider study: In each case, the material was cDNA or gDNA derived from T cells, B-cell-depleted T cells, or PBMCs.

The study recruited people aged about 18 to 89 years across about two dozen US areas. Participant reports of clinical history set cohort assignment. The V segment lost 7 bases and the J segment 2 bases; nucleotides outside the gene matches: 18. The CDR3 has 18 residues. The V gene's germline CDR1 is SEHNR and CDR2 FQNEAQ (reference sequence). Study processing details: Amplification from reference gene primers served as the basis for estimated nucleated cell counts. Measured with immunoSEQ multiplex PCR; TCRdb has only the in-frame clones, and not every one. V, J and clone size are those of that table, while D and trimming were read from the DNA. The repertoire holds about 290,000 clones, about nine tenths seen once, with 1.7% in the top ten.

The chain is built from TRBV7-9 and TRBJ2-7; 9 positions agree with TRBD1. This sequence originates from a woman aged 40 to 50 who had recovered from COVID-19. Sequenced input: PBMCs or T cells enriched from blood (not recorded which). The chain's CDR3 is CASTSLDRGTIMAYEQYF. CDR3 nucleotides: TGTGCCAGCACCTCTCTCGACAGGGGGACTATTATGGCCTACGAGCAGTACTTC. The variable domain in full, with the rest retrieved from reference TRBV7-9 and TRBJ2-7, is DTGVSQNPRHKITKRGQNVTFRCDPISEHNRLYWYRQTLGQGPEFLTYFQNEAQLEKSRLLSDRFSAERPKGSFSTLEIQRTEQGDSAMYLCASTSLDRGTIMAYEQYFGPGTRLTVT.